This TCR beta chain was documented in a study of blood T cell repertoires in COVID-19. As for the study in general: Sites in the United States, Italy and Spain provided acute and convalescent COVID-19 samples. T cells, B-cell-depleted T cells, or PBMCs supplied cDNA or gDNA.

This CDR3 contains 13 residues. The V and J ends lost 4 bases and 1 base respectively, with 7 bases between them. Per the germline V gene, CDR1 is ENHRY and CDR2 is SYGVKD. Per the authors' pipeline: Reference gene primer amplification gave estimated nucleated cell counts. Clones were read by immunoSEQ multiplex PCR, and TCRdb kept only the in-frame ones, dropping some. Clonal size and the V and J genes are those of that table, whereas D and trimming came from the DNA. This table has 470,000 or so clones, about 89% appearing once. In its sample, this clone was seen a few times. The chain employs TRBV10-3 and TRBJ2-5; D may be TRBD1 (5 bases). This TCR was recovered from a woman in her twenties or thirties with acute or convalescent COVID-19. The specimen was peripheral blood. This chain's CDR3 is CAISGGSQETQYF. CDR3 in DNA: TGTGCCATCAGTGGGGGCAGCCAAGAGACCCAGTACTTC.